This T cell receptor beta chain comes out of a study of cytomegalovirus exposure and HLA in healthy donors. Study-wide findings and caveats: Confirmation in vitro established that a few CMV-associated chains were specific for CMV antigens. Altogether, around 160 TCR beta chains were recorded as cytomegalovirus-associated.

The data were produced by immunoSEQ multiplex PCR, yet TCRdb's version contains in-frame clones alone and is incomplete. Among about 260,000 clones listed, 80% to 95% were seen once. In regard to this clone: Its antigen is not identified.

The CDR3 runs to 16 residues. Trimming pared 5 bases from V and 2 bases from J, leaving 16 bases between. Germline V gene sequence: CDR1 MDHEN, CDR2 SYDVKM. The chain combines TRBV28 with TRBJ2-1; D unresolved. This receptor was identified in a young woman in good health and CMV-seronegative. Sequencing used PBMCs. The CDR3 region is CASSTAAQTPYNEQFF. CDR3 DNA: TGTGCCAGCAGTACCGCCGCCCAGACGCCCTACAATGAGCAGTTCTTC.